The sequence of this T cell receptor (beta chain) was determined in a study of CD8+CD57+ T cells in acquired aplastic anemia. Overall study: On average, sorted CD4+ and CD8+ cells gave approximately 3 ug of DNA.

Whole-study results and caveats: Patients and controls were found to share about 31 CD8+ CDR3 sequences. Between patients and controls, CD8+ Simpson's diversity did not vary significantly.

The CDR3 extends over 13 amino acids. CDR1 and CDR2 (germline): SGDLS, YYNGEE. Concerning this clonotype: Its target is unknown. The junction shows a germline mismatch at one end, possibly a read error.

TCR beta VDJ and CDR3 profiles were obtained from a genomic DNA template. TCRdb ran MiXCR on the reads and lists one entry per CDR3 protein. The sample includes fewer than 300,000 distinct CDR3 sequences, 82% seen only once; the top ten take approximately 40%. Before being chosen for sequencing, patients had shown CD8+CD57+ cell expansion by flow cytometry. Patients had undergone no therapy by the time their blood was sampled. This chain uses TRBV9 with TRBJ2-3; TRBD1 matches 7 bases. Sequencing was done on a sample of sorted CD4+, CD8+, or CD8+CD57+ T cells (not recorded which) from PBMCs. The clonotype was recovered from a human donor with aplastic anemia. The CDR3 nucleotides are TGTGCCAGCAGCCACTGGGACAGACATACTCCGCAGTTT. Residues: CASSHWDRHTPQF.